A single sample is the source of the 2 T cell receptor beta chains below, sequenced in a study of blood T cells in healthy people across ages. A second PCR of 7 to 11 cycles used a sample-barcoded 5' primer and a J-beta primer mix. MiXCR, run by TCRdb on the 5' RACE reads, gives a single entry per CDR3 protein. The data contain approximately 780,000 distinct CDR3 sequences, more than 25% of them singletons. These data also formed part of another study, on T cells of mothers and their children.

Sequencing used blood. The receptor source for this set is a boy younger than 18 in good health.

J is TRBJ2-2 and V is TRBV29-1; 8 bases match TRBD1. Trimming cost V 7 bases and J 3 bases; bases outside gene matches: 7. This CDR3 has 14 amino acids. Per the germline V gene, CDR1 is SQVTM and CDR2 is ANQGSEA. The CDR3 loop reads CSAGGQAYTGELFF. The CDR3 nucleotides are TGCAGCGCTGGGGGACAGGCGTACACCGGGGAGCTGTTTTTT.

The table lists this clonotype with a few counts. V gene TRBV9 combines with J gene TRBJ2-1; D may correspond to TRBD1 or TRBD2 (6 bases each). From germline, CDR1 is SGDLS and CDR2 YYNGEE. The CDR3 consists of 17 residues. V was pared by 1 base and J by 1 base, with 15 bases between. The CDR3 protein is CASSVSLTGRSYNEQFF. The CDR3, as DNA: TGTGCCAGCAGCGTATCCCTCACAGGGAGGTCCTACAATGAGCAGTTCTTC.